This T cell receptor beta chain was identified in a study of blood T cell repertoires in COVID-19. Study overall: PBMCs, B-cell-depleted T cells, or T cells provided the cDNA or gDNA that made up the material.

The authors' processing: Estimation of nucleated cell counts was performed using reference gene primer amplification. TCRdb's table, derived via immunoSEQ multiplex PCR, lists solely in-frame clones and lacks some. That table furnishes V, J and clone size, whereas the DNA furnished D and trimming. This sample has over 200,000 clones; 86% occur once, and the top ten carry over 4.5%. V was pared by 3 bases and J by 2 bases, with 6 bases of the junction left unmatched. The CDR3 has 16 residues. Germline V gene sequence: CDR1 MNHEY, CDR2 SMNVEV (reference sequence). The sequence came from a man at least 80 years old with acute or convalescent COVID-19. Sequencing was carried out using peripheral blood. This chain links TRBV27 with TRBJ2-3, with 9 bases fitting TRBD2. As DNA, the CDR3 is TGTGCCAGCAGTTTCGTTCTAGCGGGAATCACAGATACGCAGTATTTT. Amino acids: CASSFVLAGITDTQYF.